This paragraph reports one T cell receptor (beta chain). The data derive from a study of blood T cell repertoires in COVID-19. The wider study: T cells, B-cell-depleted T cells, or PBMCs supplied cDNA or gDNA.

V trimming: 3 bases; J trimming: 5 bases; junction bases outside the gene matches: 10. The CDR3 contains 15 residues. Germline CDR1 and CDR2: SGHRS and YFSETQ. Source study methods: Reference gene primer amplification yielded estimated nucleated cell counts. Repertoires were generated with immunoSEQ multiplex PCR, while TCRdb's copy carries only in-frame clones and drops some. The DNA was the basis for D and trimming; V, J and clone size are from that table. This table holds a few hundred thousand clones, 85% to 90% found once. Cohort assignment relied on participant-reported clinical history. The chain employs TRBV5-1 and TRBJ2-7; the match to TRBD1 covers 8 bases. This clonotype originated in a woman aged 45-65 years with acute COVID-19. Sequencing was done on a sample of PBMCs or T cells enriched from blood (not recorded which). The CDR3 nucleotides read TGCGCCAGCAGCTCATGGACAGGGTTAGGTGACGAGCAGTACTTC. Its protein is CASSSWTGLGDEQYF.